This TCR beta chain was sequenced in a study of T cells expressing NK-cell markers. Overall study: One of eight sequenced donors was HCMV-seronegative; the other seven were seropositive. Notes on the study in general: These clonotypes, the leaders elsewhere, also led the CD3+CD56-NKG2C+ fraction in four donors.

The CDR3 contains 18 residues. Germline CDR1 and CDR2: SGHRS and YFSETQ. As regards this clonotype: Its antigen is as yet unknown.

Using the 5' RACE reads, TCRdb records one entry per CDR3 protein without DNA. Its listing shows about 260,000 distinct CDR3 sequences. The sequence came from a man aged 18 to 29 in good health. The chain carries TRBV5-1 and TRBJ2-2. Sequenced material: blood T cells: a sorted CD56 or NKG2C T cell subset, CD4+ or CD8+ T cells, or bulk PBMC T cells (not recorded which). The CDR3 reads CASSLAFASPGNTGELFF.